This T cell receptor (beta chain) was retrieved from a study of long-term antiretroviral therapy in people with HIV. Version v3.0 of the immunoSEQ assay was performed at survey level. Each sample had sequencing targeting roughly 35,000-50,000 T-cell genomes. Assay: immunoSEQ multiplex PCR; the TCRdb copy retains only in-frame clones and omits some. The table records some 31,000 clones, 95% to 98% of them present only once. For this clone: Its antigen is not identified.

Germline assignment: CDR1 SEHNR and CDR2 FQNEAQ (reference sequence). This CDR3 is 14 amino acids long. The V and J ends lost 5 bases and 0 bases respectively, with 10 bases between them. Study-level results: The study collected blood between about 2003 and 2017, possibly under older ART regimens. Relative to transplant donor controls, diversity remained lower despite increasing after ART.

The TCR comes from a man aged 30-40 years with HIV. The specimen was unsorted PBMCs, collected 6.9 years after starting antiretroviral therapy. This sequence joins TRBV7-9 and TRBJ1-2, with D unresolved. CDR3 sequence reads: CASSPGRTNYGYTF. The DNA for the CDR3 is TGTGCCAGCAGCCCCGGGCGGACTAACTATGGCTACACCTTC. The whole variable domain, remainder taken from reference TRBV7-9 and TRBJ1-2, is DTGVSQNPRHKITKRGQNVTFRCDPISEHNRLYWYRQTLGQGPEFLTYFQNEAQLEKSRLLSDRFSAERPKGSFSTLEIQRTEQGDSAMYLCASSPGRTNYGYTFGSGTRLTVV.